The rows below give T cell receptor beta chains drawn from one sample of a study of cytotoxic CD8 clonotypes in ibrutinib-treated CLL. TCRdb's table, derived via immunoSEQ multiplex PCR, lists solely in-frame clones and lacks some. The sample contains 150,000 to 200,000 clones, approximately 77% of which appear only once. The specimen comprised PBMCs, sampled after 12 months of ibrutinib treatment. These receptors were taken from a human donor with chronic lymphocytic leukemia. CDR3s include the opening cysteine and the closing phenylalanine or tryptophan. The D gene is left open where the match is weak. Clone size is not always given. Where it is, it says once, few, many or a class for expanded clones.

TRBJ2-2 TRBV5-4 - TRBD2 CASSAGGASPGELFF TGTGCCAGCAGCGCGGGAGGGGCTAGCCCCGGGGAGCTGTTTTTT
TRBJ2-1 TRBV12-5 - - CASGPDGGALNEQFF TGTGCTAGTGGTCCAGACGGGGGTGCTTTAAATGAGCAGTTCTTC
TRBJ2-3 TRBV9 - - CASSVGKGAGNTDTQYF TGTGCCAGCAGCGTTGGGAAGGGAGCAGGAAACACAGATACGCAGTATTTT
TRBJ1-5 TRBV5-1 - TRBD1 CASSMTGDSNQPQHF TGCGCCAGCAGCATGACAGGGGATAGCAATCAGCCCCAGCATTTT
TRBJ1-1 TRBV27 - TRBD1 CASSSYRGPNTEAFF TGTGCCAGCAGTTCGTACAGGGGCCCTAACACTGAAGCTTTCTTT
TRBJ2-7 TRBV6-5 many - CASSYSTSSYEQYF TGTGCCAGCAGTTACTCGACTAGCTCCTACGAGCAGTACTTC
TRBJ1-2 TRBV7-2 few - CASSLGNRRGYTF TGTGCCAGCAGCTTGGGGAACCGACGGGGCTACACCTTC
TRBJ2-3 TRBV7-3 - - CASSLQGGDTQYF TGTGCCAGCAGCTTACAGGGGGGAGATACGCAGTATTTT
TRBJ1-5 TRBV28 - - CASSFGLLGSYQPQHF TGTGCCAGCAGTTTCGGGTTGTTGGGATCGTATCAGCCCCAGCATTTT
TRBJ1-1 TRBV5-8 - TRBD1 CASSSGQADTEAFF TGTGCCAGCAGCTCGGGACAGGCAGACACTGAAGCTTTCTTT
TRBJ2-5 TRBV4-2 - - CASSQEKGSETQYF TGTGCCAGCAGCCAAGAGAAGGGTTCGGAGACCCAGTACTTC
TRBJ2-1 TRBV20-1 - - CSAVPQNEQFF TGCAGTGCTGTGCCCCAGAATGAGCAGTTCTTC
TRBJ2-2 TRBV29-1 - - CSVGGWNTGELFF TGCAGCGTAGGAGGGTGGAACACCGGGGAGCTGTTTTTT
TRBJ1-4 TRBV4-3 - - CASSRQAVNEKLFF TGCGCCAGCAGCCGACAGGCAGTTAATGAAAAACTGTTTTTT
TRBJ2-1 TRBV27 - TRBD2 CASSASGNEQFF TGTGCCAGCAGTGCTAGCGGGAATGAGCAGTTCTTC
TRBJ1-6 TRBV10-1 - - CAIAPGGGARPGTPLHF TGCGCCATCGCGCCGGGCGGGGGTGCGCGACCGGGGACACCCCTCCACTTT
TRBJ1-1 TRBV7-9 - - CASSLAGSLNTEAFF TGTGCCAGCAGCTTAGCGGGTTCTCTGAACACTGAAGCTTTCTTT
TRBJ1-2 TRBV6-5 - - CASSSLTDNYGYTF TGTGCCAGCAGTTCCCTGACAGATAACTATGGCTACACCTTC
TRBJ2-5 TRBV7-2 - - CASSLALVAMVETQYF TGTGCCAGCAGCTTAGCTCTAGTCGCGATGGTAGAGACCCAGTACTTC
TRBJ1-6 TRBV4-1 - - CASSQVPGSTYYNSPLHF TGCGCCAGCAGCCAAGTCCCGGGTTCCACCTACTATAATTCACCCCTCCACTTT
TRBJ2-1 TRBV4-1 once TRBD2 CASSFRTSGEREQFF TGCGCCAGCAGCTTCCGGACTAGCGGGGAAAGGGAGCAGTTCTTC
TRBJ2-7 TRBV5-1 few - CASSLEDRTYEQYF TGCGCCAGCAGCTTGGAGGACCGGACCTACGAGCAGTACTTC
TRBJ2-1 TRBV10-3 - TRBD2 CAISESRTSGGFNEQFF TGTGCCATCAGTGAGTCCAGGACTAGCGGGGGGTTCAATGAGCAGTTCTTC
TRBJ2-2 TRBV11-2 few TRBD2 CASRPTSVGELFF TGTGCCAGCAGGCCGACTAGCGTCGGGGAGCTGTTTTTT
TRBJ1-1 TRBV5-6 - - CASSLATVNTEAFF TGTGCCAGCAGCTTGGCGACGGTGAACACTGAAGCTTTCTTT
TRBJ2-2 TRBV4-2 - TRBD1 CASKRQGDVGELFF TGTGCCAGTAAGCGACAGGGGGATGTCGGGGAGCTGTTTTTT
TRBJ2-5 TRBV29-1 - - CSVVIGAFTQETQYF TGCAGCGTTGTCATCGGAGCGTTTACACAAGAGACCCAGTACTTC
TRBJ1-1 TRBV19 - - CASRQADTEAFF TGTGCCAGTAGGCAGGCGGACACTGAAGCTTTCTTT
TRBJ2-1 TRBV11-3 - TRBD1 CASSSQGNEQFF TGTGCCAGCAGCTCACAGGGGAATGAGCAGTTCTTC
TRBJ2-7 TRBV28 once - CASRSHGYEQYF TGTGCCAGCAGGAGCCATGGGTACGAGCAGTACTTC
TRBJ2-7 TRBV7-5 - - CVRSSGNGYEQYF TGTGTCAGAAGCTCCGGTAATGGGTACGAGCAGTACTTC
TRBJ2-3 TRBV5-1 - TRBD1 CASSVVGTGSTDTQYF TGCGCCAGCAGCGTGGTCGGGACAGGGTCCACAGATACGCAGTATTTT
TRBJ2-2 TRBV5-4 - - CASSWTERRTGELFF TGTGCCAGCAGCTGGACGGAACGGAGGACCGGGGAGCTGTTTTTT
TRBJ2-4 TRBV15 once - CATSRASAGASQNIQYF TGTGCCACCAGCAGAGCGTCGGCGGGGGCGTCCCAAAACATTCAGTACTTC
TRBJ1-5 TRBV6-1 - TRBD1 CASSRDRATQPQHF TGTGCCAGCAGCCGGGACAGGGCCACGCAGCCCCAGCATTTT
TRBJ2-1 TRBV7-3 once - CASSSSSYNEQFF TGTGCCAGCAGCTCCAGCTCCTACAATGAGCAGTTCTTC
TRBJ1-1 TRBV11-2 few TRBD1 CASSTRAVGKDRGRTEAFF TGTGCCAGCAGCACACGGGCAGTCGGTAAGGACAGGGGGCGAACTGAAGCTTTCTTT
TRBJ2-1 TRBV27 - TRBD2 CASLITSGRHNEQFF TGTGCCAGCCTGATTACTAGCGGGAGGCACAATGAGCAGTTCTTC
TRBJ2-5 TRBV11-2 - - CASSLDVHPETQYF TGTGCCAGCAGCTTAGACGTGCACCCAGAGACCCAGTACTTC
TRBJ2-3 TRBV6-6 - TRBD2 CASRPRSGADTQYF TGTGCCAGCAGGCCAAGGAGCGGGGCAGATACGCAGTATTTT
TRBJ2-7 TRBV7-2 once TRBD2 CASSFPGRAYEQYF TGTGCCAGCAGCTTTCCCGGGAGGGCCTACGAGCAGTACTTC
TRBJ2-1 TRBV6-5 - - CASSYSLAGEQFF TGTGCCAGCAGTTACTCCCTAGCTGGAGAGCAGTTCTTC
TRBJ2-5 TRBV2 - TRBD1 CASSGTGGETQYF TGTGCCAGCAGTGGGACAGGGGGAGAGACCCAGTACTTC
TRBJ1-1 TRBV19 - - CASSIDGTAEAFF TGTGCCAGTAGTATAGACGGGACCGCTGAAGCTTTCTTT
TRBJ2-1 TRBV5-8 - TRBD2 CASTLSGRNSNEQFF TGTGCCAGCACCCTTAGCGGGAGGAACAGCAATGAGCAGTTCTTC
TRBJ2-7 TRBV4-2 - TRBD1 CASSQGDRGGGEQYF TGTGCCAGCAGCCAAGGGGACAGGGGAGGCGGCGAGCAGTACTTC
TRBJ1-2 TRBV19 - TRBD1 CASSPGRTGDEYNYGYTF TGTGCCAGTAGTCCTGGGAGGACAGGGGACGAGTATAACTATGGCTACACCTTC
TRBJ1-5 TRBV4-1 - TRBD1 CASSQFRGDTSNQPQHF TGCGCCAGCAGCCAGTTCAGGGGGGACACGAGCAATCAGCCCCAGCATTTT
TRBJ2-1 TRBV28 - - CASRGQEYNEQFF TGTGCCAGCAGGGGACAAGAGTACAATGAGCAGTTCTTC
TRBJ2-2 TRBV7-2 few - CASSLAGISNTGELFF TGTGCCAGCAGCTTGGCCGGGATATCAAACACCGGGGAGCTGTTTTTT
TRBJ1-2 TRBV4-2 - - CASSLGGRGIYF TGTGCCAGCAGCCTTGGTGGGCGAGGTATCTACTTC
TRBJ2-7 TRBV7-9 - - CASSPEKILRREQYF TGTGCCAGCAGCCCCGAAAAGATCCTCCGAAGGGAGCAGTACTTC
TRBJ2-1 TRBV4-1 once TRBD1 CASSQTGQGAGEQFF TGCGCCAGCAGCCAGACTGGACAGGGGGCGGGTGAGCAGTTCTTC
TRBJ2-7 TRBV5-4 once TRBD1 CASSRRDRGWEQYF TGTGCCAGCAGCCGTCGGGACAGGGGGTGGGAGCAGTACTTC
TRBJ1-5 TRBV28 few - CASSTLRSGMGQPQHF TGTGCCAGCAGCACCCTGAGGTCAGGGATGGGACAGCCCCAGCATTTT